This TCR beta chain came from a study of blood T cell repertoires in COVID-19. Study-wide context: COVID-19 samples from acute and convalescent phases originated in the United States, Italy and Spain. T cells, B-cell-depleted T cells, or PBMCs provided the cDNA or gDNA that served as material.

As originally analysed: Counts of nucleated cells, estimated from reference gene primer amplification, were obtained. Measured with immunoSEQ multiplex PCR; TCRdb has only the in-frame clones, and not every one. The D gene and trimming were derived from the DNA, and the V and J assignments and clone size from that table. This table holds over 200,000 clones, around 87% found once. CDR1 and CDR2 (germline): SEHNR, FQNEAQ (reference sequence). The CDR3 is 17 amino acids. The V and J ends lost 3 bases and 7 bases, in that order; junction bases with no gene match: 15. The sequence came from a woman aged 45 to 65 with acute or convalescent COVID-19. The sequenced material came from peripheral blood. The rearrangement links TRBV7-9 to TRBJ1-5; 7 nucleotides agree with TRBD1. CDR3 sequence: CASSFNLGQGVDQPQHF. As DNA, the CDR3 is TGTGCCAGCAGCTTTAACCTAGGGCAGGGGGTCGACCAGCCCCAGCATTTT.